This TCR beta chain is from a study of shared clonotypes between healthy human individuals. Study-level results: Several donors had about 5.1% of their naive CD4 clonotypes in common. Deeper or shallower sequencing was expected to change how clonotypes are shared among donors.

CDR1 and CDR2 (germline): SEHNR, FQNEAQ (reference sequence). V dropped 1 base and J dropped 3 bases, with 15 bases sitting between them. This CDR3 is built from 16 residues. Generated by immunoSEQ multiplex PCR, the TCRdb table keeps only in-frame clones and is missing some. The repertoire includes under 650,000 clones, 90% to 96% of them detected once, and approximately 0.062% sits in the top ten. As concerns this clone: No antigen is known for it.

The clonotype originates from a woman aged 25 to 39 in good health. The specimen was naive CD4+ T cells sorted from blood. Subset specified: CD45RA+ positively selected. The rearrangement links TRBV7-9 to TRBJ2-5, with a weak D call TRBD1 (6 bases). CDR3 residues: CASSLGQVWGKETQYF. The CDR3 region has the DNA TGTGCCAGCAGCTTAGGACAGGTGTGGGGGAAAGAGACCCAGTACTTC.